These 23 T cell receptor beta chains came from one sample sequenced in a study of shared clonotypes between healthy human individuals (dated by TCRdb to 2018 to 2020). Libraries came from the immunoSEQ multiplex PCR assay. TCRdb re-hosts the immuneACCESS table, in-frame sequences only. Its copies lack some clones; in the studies checked, an unresolved V gene accounts for under half of them, and the cause for the rest is not known. This sample holds roughly 2,300,000 clones; 85% to 95% were observed only once. The ten largest clones add up to about 0.41% of the sample. Material: naive CD4+ T cells from PBMCs. The meaning of the sample's cell subset or site label: CD45RA+ positively selected. The receptor set was obtained from a man between 18 and 35 years old in good health. Some clones in this sample may be carry-over from other donors' samples.

As concerns this clone: Distinct nucleotide sequences in the sample also encode this CDR3. J is TRBJ2-3 and V is TRBV9, with D uncertain. The V gene's germline CDR1 is SGDLS and CDR2 YYNGEE. The CDR3 consists of 14 residues. V was pared by 0 bases and J by 0 bases, with 5 bases between. The CDR3 is CASSVAPSTDTQYF. CDR3 DNA sequence: TGTGCCAGCAGCGTAGCCCCCAGCACAGATACGCAGTATTTT.

V and J are TRBV6-5 and TRBJ1-1; 8 nucleotides match TRBD1. In germline, CDR1 is MNHEY, CDR2 SVGAGI. This CDR3 region has 13 residues. Trimming cost V 10 bases and J 0 bases; bases outside gene matches: 4. CDR3 sequence: CATNRGLNTEAFF. CDR3 in DNA: TGTGCCACCAACAGGGGGTTGAACACTGAAGCTTTCTTT.

The V call is TRBV6-1, the J call TRBJ2-5, with TRBD1 matching 8 bases. CDR1 is MNHNS and CDR2 is SASEGT in the germline V gene. V shed 5 bases, J shed 5 bases, and the junction held 10 bases outside the gene matches. This CDR3 region has 15 residues. The CDR3 loop is CASSTDREYWETQYF. Written as DNA, the CDR3 is TGTGCCAGCAGTACGGACAGGGAATATTGGGAGACCCAGTACTTC.

This chain uses TRBV5-4 with TRBJ2-1, with D possibly matching TRBD2 (6 bases). The CDR3 sequence is 16 residues long. Deletions cut 5 bases from V and 2 bases from J, with 17 bases between. Germline values: CDR1 SGHNT, CDR2 YYREEE (reference sequence). The CDR3: CASSQPRGGTYNEQFF. In nucleotides, the CDR3 is TGTGCCAGCAGTCAACCACGGGGCGGGACCTACAATGAGCAGTTCTTC.

The J gene is TRBJ2-3, the V gene TRBV6-5; possible D gene TRBD2, 7 bases. V dropped 0 bases and J dropped 5 bases, with 12 bases sitting between them. The CDR3 is 15 residues long. Germline lookup yields CDR1 MNHEY and CDR2 SVGAGI. The CDR3 is CASSYSGGRIDTQYF. CDR3 coding DNA: TGTGCCAGCAGTTACTCGGGGGGGCGAATAGATACGCAGTATTTT.

J is TRBJ1-2 and V is TRBV7-3; 7 bases fit TRBD1. The CDR3 consists of 13 residues. V shed 5 bases, J shed 8 bases, and the junction held 8 bases outside the gene matches. In germline, CDR1 is SGHTA, CDR2 FQGTGA. The DNA of the CDR3 is TGTGCCAGCAGCCCGCGACAGGGAGAGGGCTACACCTTC. Encoded protein: CASSPRQGEGYTF. Supplemented by reference TRBV7-3 and TRBJ1-2, the full variable domain reads GAGVSQTPSNKVTEKGKYVELRCDPISGHTALYWYRQSLGQGPEFLIYFQGTGAADDSGLPNDRFFAVRPEGSVSTLKIQRTERGDSAVYLCASSPRQGEGYTFGSGTRLTVV.

V gene TRBV5-1 combines with J gene TRBJ1-1, with D unresolved. The CDR3 extends over 13 amino acids. Germline CDR1 SGHRS, CDR2 YFSETQ. V was clipped by 0 bases and J by 8 bases, with 11 bases between them. Here the CDR3 reads CASSLVVGSEAFF. The CDR3 nucleotides read TGCGCCAGCAGCTTGGTGGTGGGGTCGGAAGCTTTCTTT.

The chain is built from TRBV6-5 and TRBJ2-1, with 9 bases lining up with TRBD2. The CDR3 is 15 residues long. Germline loops: CDR1 MNHEY, CDR2 SVGAGI. The J segment lost 4 bases and the V segment lost 5 bases, leaving 6 bases of the junction unmatched. CDR3 sequence (DNA): TGTGCCAGCAGTCCCCCTAGCGGGATGTACAATGAGCAGTTCTTC. This codes for CASSPPSGMYNEQFF.

The gene calls are TRBV7-9 and TRBJ1-1, with D perhaps TRBD1 (5 bases). The V end lost 5 bases, the J end lost 11 bases, and 21 bases lay between the germline ends. The CDR3 is made up of 14 amino acids. Germline V gene sequence: CDR1 SEHNR, CDR2 FQNEAQ (reference sequence). CDR3 loop: CASSPTGPRASAFF. CDR3 sequence (DNA): TGTGCCAGCAGCCCGACGGGACCCAGGGCGTCCGCTTTCTTT.

The J gene is TRBJ2-2, the V gene TRBV30; D possibly corresponds to TRBD1 (6 bases). CDR1 is GTSNPN and CDR2 is SVGIG in the germline V gene (reference sequence). Trimming removed 0 bases from V and 7 bases from J, with 12 bases in between. The length of the CDR3 is 14 residues. The chain's CDR3 is CAWSVPGADGELFF. In DNA form, the CDR3 reads TGTGCCTGGAGTGTTCCAGGGGCGGACGGGGAGCTGTTTTTT.

For this clone: In the same sample, other DNA sequences code for this CDR3. The chain is built from TRBV5-1 and TRBJ2-7; D call uncertain. The CDR3 loop spans 14 amino acids. V was cut by 1 base and J by 0 bases, with 8 bases left in between. The germline V gene has CDR1 SGHRS and CDR2 YFSETQ. CDR3 sequence: CASSLRADSYEQYF. The CDR3 DNA sequence: TGCGCCAGCAGCTTGAGGGCTGACTCCTACGAGCAGTACTTC.

The J gene is TRBJ1-1, the V gene TRBV28; tentatively, D is TRBD1 (6 bases). Germline V lookup: CDR1 MDHEN, CDR2 SYDVKM. V gave up 3 bases and J gave up 1 base, with 12 bases separating them. This CDR3 has 15 residues. CDR3 sequence reads: CASSLGGRTNTEAFF. The CDR3 DNA is TGTGCCAGCAGTTTGGGGGGGCGGACGAACACTGAAGCTTTCTTT.

The chain recombines TRBV30 with TRBJ1-4; D may be TRBD1 (6 bases). There are 15 residues in the CDR3. Germline V gives CDR1 GTSNPN, CDR2 SVGIG (reference sequence). V lost 3 bases to trimming and J lost 0 bases, with 11 bases between them. CDR3 protein: CAWRAGTSTNEKLFF. CDR3 DNA sequence: TGTGCCTGGAGGGCCGGGACATCAACTAATGAAAAACTGTTTTTT. The whole variable domain, remainder taken from reference TRBV30 and TRBJ1-4, is SQTIHQWPATLVQPVGSPLSLECTVEGTSNPNLYWYRQAAGRGLQLLFYSVGIGQISSEVPQNLSASRPQDRQFILSSKKLLLSDSGFYLCAWRAGTSTNEKLFFGSGTQLSVL.

The chain has TRBV29-1 and TRBJ2-2; tentatively, D is TRBD2 (6 bases). V was pared by 7 bases and J by 4 bases, with 10 bases between. CDR3 length: 12 residues. Germline V CDR1 and CDR2: SQVTM, ANQGSEA. The CDR3 bases are TGCAGCGGGTATAGCGGCACCGGGGAGCTGTTTTTT. Translated: CSGYSGTGELFF.

This clone was counted a single time. This sample also contains other DNA sequences that code for the same CDR3. V is TRBV5-4 and J is TRBJ2-3, with D unresolved. This CDR3 is 14 amino acids long. V gave up 1 base and J gave up 1 base, with 7 bases separating them. The V gene's germline CDR1 is SGHNT and CDR2 YYREEE (reference sequence). The CDR3 DNA reads TGTGCCAGCAGCTTGACAAGCGGCACAGATACGCAGTATTTT. It specifies CASSLTSGTDTQYF.

This clone came up once. The V call is TRBV5-8, the J call TRBJ2-7; the D gene is possibly TRBD1 (6 bases). CDR1 is SGHTS, CDR2 YDEGEE, per germline. CDR3 length: 16 residues. Trimming took 2 bases from V and 0 from J, leaving 15 bases between them. The CDR3, as DNA: TGTGCCAGCAGCTTAGCGGTCCAGGGGTCCTCCTACGAGCAGTACTTC. Its translation is CASSLAVQGSSYEQYF. The complete variable domain, with remaining parts taken from reference TRBV5-8 and TRBJ2-7, reads EAGVTQSPTHLIKTRGQQATLRCSPISGHTSVYWYQQALGLGLQFLLWYDEGEERNRGNFPPRFSGRQFPNYSSELNVNALELEDSALYLCASSLAVQGSSYEQYFGPGTRLTVT.

V is TRBV2 and J is TRBJ2-3; no definite D call. The V gene's germline CDR1 is SNHLY and CDR2 FYNNEI. The CDR3 is made up of 13 amino acids. V lost 6 bases and J lost 2, with 9 bases in between. Written as DNA, the CDR3 is TGTGCCAGCAGGGTACTATTCACAGATACGCAGTATTTT. Amino acids: CASRVLFTDTQYF.

This chain links TRBV11-2 with TRBJ2-1; 10 positions agree with TRBD1. Germline V gene sequence: CDR1 SGHAT, CDR2 FQNNGV. This CDR3 contains 17 residues. After removal of 6 bases from V and 5 bases from J, the junction contained 13 bases not matched to a gene. CDR3 in DNA: TGTGCCAGCAGAGGGGTCCCCGGACAGGGGGAGGACAATGAGCAGTTCTTC. It translates to CASRGVPGQGEDNEQFF.

The chain is built from TRBV9 and TRBJ1-1; D possibly corresponds to TRBD1 (5 bases). This CDR3 comprises 14 residues. Trimming took 3 bases from V and 4 from J, leaving 13 bases between them. CDR1 SGDLS and CDR2 YYNGEE come from the germline V gene. CDR3 sequence: CASSAAGVATEAFF. The CDR3, as DNA: TGTGCCAGCAGCGCCGCGGGGGTGGCCACTGAAGCTTTCTTT.

V gene TRBV30 combines with J gene TRBJ2-1, with D possibly being TRBD2 (5 bases). V was shortened by 2 bases and J by 6 bases, with 14 bases between the two germline ends. This CDR3 region has 14 residues. Germline V gives CDR1 GTSNPN, CDR2 SVGIG (reference sequence). CDR3 protein: CAWSSGNSGNEQFF. CDR3 nucleotides: TGTGCCTGGAGTTCGGGGAATTCGGGCAATGAGCAGTTCTTC.

The V and J genes are TRBV19 and TRBJ1-5; possibly TRBD1 for D (5 bases). The CDR3 runs 15 residues. CDR1 is LNHDA and CDR2 is SQIVND in the germline V gene (reference sequence). Trimming took 5 bases from V and 0 from J, leaving 11 bases between them. The CDR3 DNA follows: TGTGCCAGTAGTTCTTGGGACGGTAGCAATCAGCCCCAGCATTTT. Residues: CASSSWDGSNQPQHF.

The chain couples TRBV5-1 to TRBJ1-2, with 8 nucleotides matching TRBD1. Unmatched junction bases numbered 9, after V lost 4 bases and J lost 7 bases. In germline, CDR1 is SGHRS, CDR2 YFSETQ. The CDR3 has 14 amino acids. The DNA for the CDR3 is TGCGCCAGCAGCGTTCTTCAGGGGGCGGGTGGCTACACCTTC. It translates to CASSVLQGAGGYTF.

The genes are TRBV9 and TRBJ2-2; 11 bases map to TRBD1. The CDR3 spans 18 residues. J lost 3 bases, V lost 2 bases, and 9 bases had no gene match. CDR1 and CDR2 from the germline V gene are SGDLS and YYNGEE. As DNA, the CDR3 is TGTGCCAGCAGCGTGACTCCCGGGACAGGGGGGGACACCGGGGAGCTGTTTTTT. Amino acids: CASSVTPGTGGDTGELFF.